This TCR beta chain was identified in a study of T cell responses to AZD1222 COVID-19 vaccine. Findings of the study overall: Spike-specific TCR breadth and depth rose after two AZD1222 doses.

The table came from immunoSEQ multiplex PCR; TCRdb's copy has only in-frame clones and leaves some out. The sample lists about 130,000 clones, 88% occurring once. Between the trimmed V and J ends, which lost 1 base and 5 bases, there was a span of 6 bases. Germline V lookup: CDR1 LGHDT, CDR2 YNNKEL (reference sequence). The CDR3 is 13 amino acids. Note on this clone: Its matching antigen is unknown.

The source is an adult in good health. This material consisted of peripheral blood, taken on day 0 of MenACWY control vaccination. V is TRBV3-1 (or the pseudogene TRBV3-2) and J is TRBJ1-5; D gene ambiguous. The CDR3 is CASSQGSDQPQHF. The CDR3 bases are TGTGCCAGCAGCCAAGGTTCGGATCAGCCCCAGCATTTT.